The rows below give T cell receptor beta chains drawn from one sample of a study of blood T cell repertoires in COVID-19. Repertoires were generated with immunoSEQ multiplex PCR, while TCRdb's copy carries only in-frame clones and drops some. This sample has under 300,000 clones, with about 90% found just once. The sequenced sample was peripheral blood. The receptors were gathered from a woman in her 30s with COVID-19, enrolled during active disease. Both conserved end residues are part of each CDR3. D genes are given only for firm matches. The size of a clone is reported for some rows only, either as once, few or many, or as a class for expanded clones.

clone size	D gene	V gene	J gene	CDR3 protein	CDR3 DNA
few	.	TRBV30	TRBJ1-6	CAWSVPGGIGSPLHF	TGTGCCTGGAGTGTACCTGGGGGGATAGGGTCACCCCTCCACTTT
.	TRBD1	TRBV5-1	TRBJ2-7	CASNPGQGAYEQYF	TGCGCCAGCAATCCGGGACAGGGGGCCTACGAGCAGTACTTC
.	TRBD2	TRBV19	TRBJ2-5	CASSRERGNQETQYF	TGTGCCAGTAGTAGGGAGCGGGGGAATCAAGAGACCCAGTACTTC
.	.	TRBV6-6	TRBJ1-6	CASRAVKGPLHF	TGTGCCAGCAGGGCAGTAAAGGGGCCCCTCCACTTT
few	.	TRBV5-1	TRBJ1-5	CASSTGQHNQPQHF	TGCGCCAGCAGCACGGGACAACACAATCAGCCCCAGCATTTT
.	.	TRBV19	TRBJ1-2	CASSSLTASYGYTF	TGTGCCAGTAGTTCGTTGACAGCCTCCTATGGCTACACCTTC
.	TRBD2	TRBV11-2	TRBJ2-2	CASSSSGLAGVLNTGELFF	TGTGCCAGCAGCTCCTCGGGACTAGCGGGAGTATTGAACACCGGGGAGCTGTTTTTT
.	TRBD1	TRBV5-1	TRBJ2-2	CASSSGTVLTGELFF	TGCGCCAGCAGCTCAGGGACAGTTCTTACCGGGGAGCTGTTTTTT
.	TRBD2	TRBV25-1	TRBJ2-2	CASSETSGRIWELFF	TGTGCCAGCAGTGAGACTAGCGGGAGAATCTGGGAGCTGTTTTTT
.	TRBD1	TRBV19	TRBJ1-5	CASSMLGGIQPQHF	TGTGCCAGTAGTATGCTAGGGGGCATTCAGCCCCAGCATTTT
.	.	TRBV7-9	TRBJ2-1	CASSLAKGGSYNEQFF	TGTGCCAGCAGCTTAGCGAAGGGAGGCTCCTACAATGAGCAGTTCTTC
.	.	TRBV7-9	TRBJ1-1	CASSPPTGYANTEAFF	TGTGCCAGCAGCCCCCCCACAGGGTACGCGAACACTGAAGCTTTCTTT
few	.	TRBV10-2	TRBJ1-1	CASSATVNPTEAFF	TGCGCCAGCAGCGCGACAGTAAACCCCACTGAAGCTTTCTTT
once	.	TRBV21-1	TRBJ2-7	CASSKGQGVDEQYF	TGTGCCAGCAGCAAAGGGCAGGGGGTGGACGAGCAGTACTTC
once	TRBD2	TRBV11-2	TRBJ2-5	CASSSNSGGEETQYF	TGTGCCAGCAGCTCTAATAGCGGGGGGGAAGAGACCCAGTACTTC
.	TRBD1	TRBV5-4	TRBJ1-1	CASSFGQGSTEAFF	TGTGCCAGCAGCTTCGGACAGGGGAGCACTGAAGCTTTCTTT
.	TRBD2	TRBV10-2	TRBJ2-3	CATILERGGPDTQYF	TGCGCCACCATCCTCGAGCGGGGGGGCCCAGATACGCAGTATTTT
.	.	TRBV6-1	TRBJ2-5	CASSEPLTVETQYF	TGTGCCAGCAGTGAACCCCTAACTGTAGAGACCCAGTACTTC
.	TRBD1	TRBV19	TRBJ1-2	CASSRQGDGYTF	TGTGCCAGTAGTCGACAGGGAGATGGCTACACCTTC
.	TRBD1	TRBV12-3/TRBV12-4	TRBJ1-2	CASSSDRDYGYTF	TGTGCCAGCAGCTCAGACAGGGACTATGGCTACACCTTC
few	TRBD1	TRBV19	TRBJ1-1	CASSILQGLHNTEAFF	TGTGCCAGTAGTATACTACAGGGGCTCCATAACACTGAAGCTTTCTTT
once	.	TRBV21-1	TRBJ1-4	CASSKDDRGCWEKLFF	TGTGCCAGCAGCAAGGACGACAGGGGTTGTTGGGAAAAACTGTTTTTT
once	.	TRBV6-5	TRBJ1-1	CASTTHPNTEAFF	TGTGCCAGCACCACACACCCGAACACTGAAGCTTTCTTT
.	.	TRBV28	TRBJ1-1	CASMGPNTEAFF	TGTGCCAGCATGGGGCCGAACACTGAAGCTTTCTTT
once	.	TRBV11-2	TRBJ2-7	CASSLMAGGKDDEQYF	TGTGCCAGCAGCTTAATGGCCGGGGGAAAAGACGACGAGCAGTACTTC
.	.	TRBV2	TRBJ1-6	CASRSGGGYSPLHF	TGTGCCAGCAGGTCCGGGGGGGGATACTCACCCCTCCACTTT
.	TRBD2	TRBV18	TRBJ2-7	CASSPASGGSFSYEQYF	TGTGCCAGCTCACCGGCTAGCGGGGGATCCTTCTCCTACGAGCAGTACTTC
.	.	TRBV28	TRBJ1-6	CASSLQNSPLHF	TGTGCCAGCAGTTTGCAGAATTCACCCCTCCACTTT
.	.	TRBV2	TRBJ1-1	CASSPIEDTEAFF	TGTGCCAGCAGCCCCATCGAGGACACTGAAGCTTTCTTT
.	.	TRBV6-6	TRBJ2-5	CASSYPLAGPQETQYF	TGTGCCAGCAGTTACCCTCTAGCAGGTCCTCAAGAGACCCAGTACTTC
.	TRBD1	TRBV6-1	TRBJ1-1	CASSEGQGGAFF	TGTGCCAGCAGTGAGGGACAGGGAGGAGCTTTCTTT
.	.	TRBV6-6	TRBJ2-1	CASSYSQSNSYNEQFF	TGTGCCAGCAGTTACTCGCAAAGCAACTCCTACAATGAGCAGTTCTTC
.	.	TRBV5-1	TRBJ2-5	CASSGGRSQETQYF	TGCGCCAGCTCCGGGGGACGGTCACAAGAGACCCAGTACTTC
.	TRBD1	TRBV5-8	TRBJ1-5	CASSSRTGGGQPQHF	TGTGCCAGCAGCAGTAGGACAGGGGGTGGTCAGCCCCAGCATTTT
.	.	TRBV2	TRBJ1-1	CASSDQGTANTEAFF	TGTGCCAGCAGTGACCAAGGAACAGCTAACACTGAAGCTTTCTTT
.	.	TRBV18	TRBJ1-1	CASSQGENTEAFF	TGTGCCAGCTCACAAGGAGAGAACACTGAAGCTTTCTTT
.	.	TRBV5-8	TRBJ2-5	CASTPFGGLVETQYF	TGTGCCAGCACCCCATTTGGCGGTTTAGTAGAGACCCAGTACTTC
.	.	TRBV15	TRBJ2-7	CATSRDPPRQYF	TGTGCCACCAGCAGAGATCCGCCGCGTCAGTACTTC
.	.	TRBV19	TRBJ1-4	CASSQTGFNEKLFF	TGTGCCAGTAGCCAGACAGGTTTTAATGAAAAACTGTTTTTT
few	.	TRBV1	TRBJ2-3	CTSSLNSGLARSTDTQYF	TGCACCAGCAGCCTAAACTCCGGACTAGCGAGATCCACAGATACGCAGTATTTT
.	TRBD1	TRBV7-2	TRBJ1-3	CASSLARGQGVGAGNTIYF	TGTGCCAGCAGCTTAGCGAGGGGACAGGGGGTCGGTGCTGGAAACACCATATATTTT